The 9 T cell receptor beta chains presented below share a single source sample, sequenced in a study of blood T cell repertoires in COVID-19. Generated by immunoSEQ multiplex PCR, the TCRdb table keeps only in-frame clones and is missing some. The profile covers 160,000 or so clones, with around 86% appearing a single time and 10% to 15% taken by the ten largest. The material sequenced was peripheral blood. Source of these receptors: a man between 65 and 85 years old who had recovered from COVID-19.

About this clone itself: The sample holds other DNA sequences that translate to the same CDR3. The chain has TRBV29-1 and TRBJ2-1; 10 nucleotides agree with TRBD1. This CDR3 has 12 residues. V lost 7 bases to trimming and J lost 7 bases; unmatched junction nucleotides: 4. Looked up from germline, CDR1 is SQVTM and CDR2 is ANQGSEA. CDR3 residues: CSGGTGVNEQFF. The DNA of the CDR3 is TGCAGCGGGGGGACAGGGGTGAATGAGCAGTTCTTC.

The chain combines TRBV28 with TRBJ2-7; weak D call: TRBD1 (6 bases). The CDR3 is 13 residues long. V was shortened by 6 bases and J by 4 bases, with 13 bases between the two germline ends. Germline V gene lookup returns CDR1 MDHEN and CDR2 SYDVKM. The CDR3 nucleotides are TGTGCCAGCAGGGACAGTCGGACTTACGAGCAGTACTTC. This gives the protein CASRDSRTYEQYF. The full variable domain, in which reference TRBV28 and TRBJ2-7 provide the parts outside the CDR3, is DVKVTQSSRYLVKRTGEKVFLECVQDMDHENMFWYRQDPGLGLRLIYFSYDVKMKEKGDIPEGYSVSREKKERFSLILESASTNQTSMYLCASRDSRTYEQYFGPGTRLTVT.

This sequence joins TRBV27 and TRBJ2-1; 7 nucleotides agree with TRBD2. The length of the CDR3 is 16 residues. Per the germline V gene, CDR1 is MNHEY and CDR2 is SMNVEV (reference sequence). V lost 8 bases and J lost 0; bases outside the gene matches: 10. CDR3 protein: CASSKGRESSYNEQFF. CDR3 coding DNA: TGTGCCAGCTCCAAAGGGAGGGAGAGCTCCTACAATGAGCAGTTCTTC.

This clone showed up just a few times. This chain connects TRBV11-2 to TRBJ2-2; the D is unclear. CDR3 length: 15 residues. The V and J ends lost 3 bases and 0 bases respectively, with 8 bases between them. Germline-derived CDR1 and CDR2 are SGHAT and FQNNGV. In nucleotides, the CDR3 is TGTGCCAGCAGCTTCTCTGCAGCGAACACCGGGGAGCTGTTTTTT. It encodes CASSFSAANTGELFF.

This rearrangement joins TRBV18 to TRBJ1-1; D uncertain. Per germline, CDR1 KGHSH and CDR2 LQKENI. The CDR3 length is 16 residues. V dropped 2 bases and J dropped 1 base, with 14 bases sitting between them. In nucleotides, the CDR3 is TGTGCCAGCTCACCATTTTTCGGGGAATGGAACACTGAAGCTTTCTTT. As protein: CASSPFFGEWNTEAFF.

The CDR3 sequence is CASRVQLDTEAFF. DNA of the CDR3: TGTGCCAGCAGAGTGCAGTTGGACACTGAAGCTTTCTTT. This chain connects TRBV28 to TRBJ1-1; D unclear. This CDR3 comprises 13 residues. In germline, CDR1 is MDHEN, CDR2 SYDVKM. V lost 6 bases, J lost 3 bases, and 11 bases lay in between.

The chain is built from TRBV7-8 and TRBJ2-5; TRBD2 matches 8 bases. The CDR3 has 15 amino acids. Per the germline V gene, CDR1 is SGHVS and CDR2 is FQNEAQ. V shed 5 bases, J shed 5 bases, and the junction held 10 bases outside the gene matches. The CDR3 protein is CASSPLGTSRETQYF. In DNA, the CDR3 is TGTGCCAGCAGCCCCCTAGGGACTAGTAGGGAGACCCAGTACTTC.

The rearrangement links TRBV19 to TRBJ2-6; 7 positions match TRBD1. The V gene's germline CDR1 is LNHDA and CDR2 SQIVND (reference sequence). CDR3 length: 17 amino acids. With V trimmed by 5 bases and J by 1 base, 8 bases remained unmatched. The CDR3 protein is CASSGGQRGSGANVLTF. Written as DNA, the CDR3 is TGTGCCAGTAGTGGGGGACAGCGAGGGTCTGGGGCCAACGTCCTGACTTTC.

The rearrangement joins TRBV9 to TRBJ2-2; D unresolved. CDR3 length: 15 residues. Trimming took 0 bases from V and 6 from J, leaving 12 bases between them. Germline V lookup: CDR1 SGDLS, CDR2 YYNGEE. In nucleotides, the CDR3 is TGTGCCAGCAGCGTAGGAGGTCGCAGCGCCGGGGAGCTGTTTTTT. Amino acids: CASSVGGRSAGELFF.